Listed below are T cell receptor beta chains from one sample, sequenced in a study of blood T cell repertoires in COVID-19. This table comes from immunoSEQ multiplex PCR, and its TCRdb copy is limited to in-frame clones, with some not included. The repertoire consists of a few hundred thousand clones, with more than 75% occurring once and the leading ten covering more than 9%. Sample: peripheral blood. These receptors were taken from an elderly man with acute or convalescent COVID-19. CDR3s include the opening cysteine and the closing phenylalanine or tryptophan. The D gene is left open where the match is weak. Expanded clones are given a class, and other clones once, few, many or no size at all.

NA	13	once	TRBV5-6	TRBJ1-3	TGTGCCAGCAGCTTGCGCGGTGGAAACACCATATATTTT	CASSLRGGNTIYF
NA	12	once	TRBV15	TRBJ1-2	TGTGCCACCAGCCCCGAGGGAAGGAGCTACACCTTC	CATSPEGRSYTF
TRBD2	15	NA	TRBV9	TRBJ2-3	TGTGCCAGCAGCTGGACTAGCGGGAGCCCAGATACGCAGTATTTT	CASSWTSGSPDTQYF
NA	12	NA	TRBV28	TRBJ1-1	TGTGCCAGCGTTTCCAGTCACACTGAAGCTTTCTTT	CASVSSHTEAFF
NA	18	NA	TRBV5-1	TRBJ2-3	TGCGCCAGCAGCTTAACCCCGGGGAGCGGCTCTAGCACAGATACGCAGTATTTT	CASSLTPGSGSSTDTQYF
TRBD1	15	NA	TRBV27	TRBJ2-1	TGTGCCAGCAGATCCGGGACAGACAAATACAATGAGCAGTTCTTC	CASRSGTDKYNEQFF
NA	11	many	TRBV19	TRBJ1-4	TGTGCCAGTAGTATAGCCGGGAAACTGTTTTTT	CASSIAGKLFF
TRBD2	13	NA	TRBV3-1/TRBV3-2	TRBJ2-7	TGTGCCAGCAGCCCTTCAGCGGGAGGGGAGCAGTACTTC	CASSPSAGGEQYF
NA	15	NA	TRBV7-8	TRBJ1-5	TGTGCCAGCAGCTTAGACAGCTTTAGCAATCAGCCCCAGCATTTT	CASSLDSFSNQPQHF
TRBD2	16	NA	TRBV5-1	TRBJ2-5	TGCGCCAGCAGCCCGGGACTAGCGGGAGTAAGTGAGACCCAGTACTTC	CASSPGLAGVSETQYF
TRBD2	18	NA	TRBV5-4	TRBJ2-3	TGTGCCAGCAGCTTGGTTCTAGCGGGGGAGATAAGCACAGATACGCAGTATTTT	CASSLVLAGEISTDTQYF
NA	11	once	TRBV28	TRBJ1-2	TGTGCCAGCAGTCTGAACTATGGCTACACCTTC	CASSLNYGYTF
TRBD2	17	NA	TRBV5-4	TRBJ2-2	TGTGCCAGCAGCGTAGGAAGGAGCGGGAGTAGTACCGGGGAGCTGTTTTTT	CASSVGRSGSSTGELFF
NA	13	NA	TRBV5-1	TRBJ1-1	TGCGCCAGCAGCTTGCTACCGAACACTGAAGCTTTCTTT	CASSLLPNTEAFF
TRBD2	15	NA	TRBV28	TRBJ2-3	TGTGCCAGCAGTTCTCTAGGGACTAGCGGGGATCGTCGGTATTTT	CASSSLGTSGDRRYF
NA	16	NA	TRBV28	TRBJ1-1	TGTGCCAGCAGTTTAGTGACAGGAGCAGGGAACACTGAAGCTTTCTTT	CASSLVTGAGNTEAFF
TRBD1	14	once	TRBV10-3	TRBJ1-5	TGTGCCATCAGTGAGGGGACAGGGGATCAGCCCCAGCATTTT	CAISEGTGDQPQHF
NA	16	once	TRBV19	TRBJ1-6	TGTGCCAGTACCCAAGGGGCAGGGATCAGTAATTCACCCCTCCACTTT	CASTQGAGISNSPLHF
NA	14	NA	TRBV27	TRBJ2-7	TGTGCCAGCAGTTTTAGCCAGAGTTCCTACGAGCAGTACTTC	CASSFSQSSYEQYF
NA	15	NA	TRBV3-1/TRBV3-2	TRBJ1-3	TGTGCCAGCAGCCCCCGCCCAGGGTCTGGAAACACCATATATTTT	CASSPRPGSGNTIYF
TRBD2	16	NA	TRBV5-4	TRBJ2-7	TGTGCCAGCAGCTTGCCCGGGGGAGGGGTTGACTACGAGCAGTACTTC	CASSLPGGGVDYEQYF
TRBD1	15	NA	TRBV15	TRBJ1-4	TGTGCCACCAGCAGGGGACAGGCAACTAATGAAAAACTGTTTTTT	CATSRGQATNEKLFF
TRBD1	13	NA	TRBV28	TRBJ1-2	TGTGCCAGCACCCCACAGGGGCGCAATGGCTACACCTTC	CASTPQGRNGYTF
TRBD1	16	few	TRBV5-8	TRBJ1-2	TGTGCCAGCAGTTATTTATTGGGACAGGGTGACTATGGCTACACCTTC	CASSYLLGQGDYGYTF
TRBD1	16	once	TRBV9	TRBJ1-2	TGTGCCAGCAGCCCAATTCTGGGGGACAGGGCTTATGGCTACACCTTC	CASSPILGDRAYGYTF
NA	20	NA	TRBV7-6	TRBJ1-1	TGTGCCAGCAGCTTAGCGCAATGGTCGGGCCAGGGGATGTTGAGCACTGAAGCTTTCTTT	CASSLAQWSGQGMLSTEAFF
NA	15	NA	TRBV15	TRBJ1-5	TGTGCCACCAGCAGAGACGTAGGGGCAAGGCAGCCCCAGCATTTT	CATSRDVGARQPQHF
NA	16	NA	TRBV19	TRBJ1-4	TGTGCCAGTAGCCGAAGTGTCAGTGCAACTAATGAAAAACTGTTTTTT	CASSRSVSATNEKLFF
TRBD1	16	NA	TRBV27	TRBJ1-5	TGTGCCAGCAGGGCAGGGGGCCCCTATAGCAATCAGCCCCAGCATTTT	CASRAGGPYSNQPQHF
NA	12	NA	TRBV9	TRBJ2-2	TGTGCCAGCAGCTCTAATCCCGGGGAGCTGTTTTTT	CASSSNPGELFF
NA	17	NA	TRBV6-1	TRBJ1-6	TGTGCCAGCAGTGCCCTCGGGGCAGGGACTGAAGGGTCACCCCTCCACTTT	CASSALGAGTEGSPLHF
NA	15	few	TRBV9	TRBJ1-5	TGTGCCAGCAGCTACGGCGGAGCCAGCAATCAGCCCCAGCATTTT	CASSYGGASNQPQHF
TRBD1	14	NA	TRBV4-2	TRBJ2-7	TGTGCCAGCAGCCCGGGACAGGTGAACTACGAGCAGTACTTC	CASSPGQVNYEQYF
NA	13	NA	TRBV20-1	TRBJ1-1	TGCAGTGCTAGTAGAGGGATGAACACTGAAGCTTTCTTT	CSASRGMNTEAFF
TRBD2	15	NA	TRBV14	TRBJ2-7	TGTGCCAGCAGCGAGGGACTAGCGGGAGCCTACGAGCAGTACTTC	CASSEGLAGAYEQYF
NA	15	NA	TRBV6-5	TRBJ1-6	TGTGCCAGCAGCCCACGGTTCTCCTATAATTCACCCCTCCACTTT	CASSPRFSYNSPLHF
NA	14	NA	TRBV18	TRBJ2-1	TGTGCCAGCTCACAGGCCAGGGGTTACAATGAGCAGTTCTTC	CASSQARGYNEQFF
NA	15	NA	TRBV11-1	TRBJ1-2	TGTGCCAGCAGCCCCAATCCGACAAATCCCTATGGCTACACCTTC	CASSPNPTNPYGYTF
NA	14	NA	TRBV5-3	TRBJ2-1	TGTGCCAGAAGCTTATTGCGGGATCACAATGAGCAGTTCTTC	CARSLLRDHNEQFF